Sequencing of this T cell receptor beta chain was carried out in a study of T-cell reconstitution after alpha-beta-depleted transplantation in children. V gave up 6 bases and J gave up 0 bases; unmatched junction bases: 4. The CDR3 spans 15 residues. Germline CDR1 and CDR2: LNHNV and YYDKDF (reference sequence). This sample's TCRbeta library carried unique molecular identifier barcodes. TCRdb reanalysed the PCR reads using MiXCR and keeps one entry per CDR3 protein. Of 190,000 or so distinct CDR3 sequences listed, roughly 7.5% are singletons. Ten or more counts support this clonotype. The rearrangement uses TRBV15 and TRBJ2-3; 9 nucleotides agree with TRBD1. The TCR was taken from a human donor who donated a stem cell graft to a child with Wiskott-Aldrich syndrome. Sequenced material: PBMCs from the stem cell graft donor, taken from the stem cell graft. CDR3 loop: CATREGQGSTDTQYF. CDR3 bases: TGTGCCACCAGAGAGGGACAGGGAAGCACAGATACGCAGTATTTT.